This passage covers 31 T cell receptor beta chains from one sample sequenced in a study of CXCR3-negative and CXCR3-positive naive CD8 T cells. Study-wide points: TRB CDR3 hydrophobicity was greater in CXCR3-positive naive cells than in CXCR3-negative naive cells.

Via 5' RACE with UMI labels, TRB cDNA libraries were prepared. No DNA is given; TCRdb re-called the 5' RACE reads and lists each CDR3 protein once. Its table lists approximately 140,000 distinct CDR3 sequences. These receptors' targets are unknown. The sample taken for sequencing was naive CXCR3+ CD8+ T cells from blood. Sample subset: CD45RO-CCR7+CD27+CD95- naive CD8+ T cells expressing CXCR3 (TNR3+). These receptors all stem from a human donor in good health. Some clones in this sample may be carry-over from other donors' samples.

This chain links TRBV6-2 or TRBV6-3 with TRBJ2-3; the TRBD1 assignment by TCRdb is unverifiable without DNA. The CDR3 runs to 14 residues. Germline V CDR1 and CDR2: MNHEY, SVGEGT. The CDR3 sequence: CSSSYTGGGDTQYF.

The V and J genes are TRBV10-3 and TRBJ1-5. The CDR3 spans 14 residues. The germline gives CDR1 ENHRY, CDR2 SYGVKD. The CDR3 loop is CAISEGDLGQPQHF.

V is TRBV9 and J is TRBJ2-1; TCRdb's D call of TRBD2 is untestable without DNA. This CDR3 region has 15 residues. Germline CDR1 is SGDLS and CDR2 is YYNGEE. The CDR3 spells CASSVGVAGYNEQFF.

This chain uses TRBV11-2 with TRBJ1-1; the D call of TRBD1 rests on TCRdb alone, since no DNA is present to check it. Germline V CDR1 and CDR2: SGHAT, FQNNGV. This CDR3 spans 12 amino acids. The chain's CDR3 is CASSPMGQEAFF.

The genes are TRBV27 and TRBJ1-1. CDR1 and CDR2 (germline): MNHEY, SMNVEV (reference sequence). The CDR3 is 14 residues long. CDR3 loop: CASSFGTPNTEAFF.

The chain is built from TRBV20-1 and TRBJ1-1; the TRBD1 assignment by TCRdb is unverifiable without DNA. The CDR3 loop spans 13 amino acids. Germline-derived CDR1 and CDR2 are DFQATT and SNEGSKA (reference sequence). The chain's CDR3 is CSASRQGSTGAFF.

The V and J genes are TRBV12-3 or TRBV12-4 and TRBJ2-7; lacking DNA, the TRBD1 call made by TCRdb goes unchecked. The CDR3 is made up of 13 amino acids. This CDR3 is CASSRQRILEQYF.

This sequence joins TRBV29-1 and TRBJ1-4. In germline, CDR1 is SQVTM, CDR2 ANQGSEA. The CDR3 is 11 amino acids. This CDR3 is CSVEVGEKLFF.

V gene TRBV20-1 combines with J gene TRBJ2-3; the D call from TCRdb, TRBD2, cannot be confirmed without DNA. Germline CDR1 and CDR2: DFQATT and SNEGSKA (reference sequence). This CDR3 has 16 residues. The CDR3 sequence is CSASVGLAVSTDTQYF.

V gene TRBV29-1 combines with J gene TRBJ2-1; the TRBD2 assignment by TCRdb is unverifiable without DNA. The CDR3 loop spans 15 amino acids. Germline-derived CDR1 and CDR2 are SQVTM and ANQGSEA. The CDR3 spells CSVVSTSGIEDEQFF.

CDR3 amino acids: CASSPRGGTTFF. V and J are TRBV27 and TRBJ1-1. This CDR3 comprises 12 residues. In germline, CDR1 is MNHEY, CDR2 SMNVEV (reference sequence).

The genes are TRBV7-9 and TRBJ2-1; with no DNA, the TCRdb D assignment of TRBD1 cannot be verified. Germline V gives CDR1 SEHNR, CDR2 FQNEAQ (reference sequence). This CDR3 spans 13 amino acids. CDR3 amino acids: CASVGRLGNEQFF.

CDR3 sequence: CAIRLRADTQYF. V usage is TRBV10-3 and J usage is TRBJ2-3; TCRdb's D gene call, TRBD1, goes unchecked for lack of DNA. The germline V gene encodes CDR1 ENHRY and CDR2 SYGVKD. This CDR3 is built from 12 residues.

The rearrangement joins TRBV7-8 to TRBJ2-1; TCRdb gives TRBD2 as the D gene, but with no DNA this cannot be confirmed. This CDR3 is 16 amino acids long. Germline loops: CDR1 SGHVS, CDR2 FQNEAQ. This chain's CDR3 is CASSLVLAGAYNEQFF. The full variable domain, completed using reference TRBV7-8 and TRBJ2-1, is GAGVSQSPRYKVAKRGQDVALRCDPISGHVSLFWYQQALGQGPEFLTYFQNEAQLDKSGLPSDRFFAERPEGSVSTLKIQRTQQEDSAVYLCASSLVLAGAYNEQFFGPGTRLTVL.

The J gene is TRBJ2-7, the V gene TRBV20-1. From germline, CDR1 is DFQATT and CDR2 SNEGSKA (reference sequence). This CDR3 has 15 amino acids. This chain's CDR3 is CSARDLREDYYEQYF.

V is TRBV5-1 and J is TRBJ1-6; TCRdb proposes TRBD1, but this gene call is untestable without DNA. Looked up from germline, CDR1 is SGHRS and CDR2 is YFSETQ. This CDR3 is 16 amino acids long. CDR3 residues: CASSPDRGRSNSPLHF.

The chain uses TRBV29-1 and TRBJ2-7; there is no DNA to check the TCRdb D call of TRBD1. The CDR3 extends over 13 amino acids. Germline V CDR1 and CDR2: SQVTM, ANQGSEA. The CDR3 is CSALDGRTYEQYF.

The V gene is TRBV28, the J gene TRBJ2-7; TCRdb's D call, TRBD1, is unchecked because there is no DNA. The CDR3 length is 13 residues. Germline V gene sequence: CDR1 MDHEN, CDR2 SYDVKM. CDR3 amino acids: CASSLSDSYEQYF.

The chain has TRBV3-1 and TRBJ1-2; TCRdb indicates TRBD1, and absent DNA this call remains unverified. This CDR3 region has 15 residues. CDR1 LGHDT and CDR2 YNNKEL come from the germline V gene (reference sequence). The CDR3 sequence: CASSLRAGYPHGYTF.

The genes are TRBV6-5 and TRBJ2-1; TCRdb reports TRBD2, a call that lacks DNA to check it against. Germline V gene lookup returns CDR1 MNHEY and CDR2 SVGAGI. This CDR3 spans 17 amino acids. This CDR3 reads CASSYSLAGDPYNEQFF.

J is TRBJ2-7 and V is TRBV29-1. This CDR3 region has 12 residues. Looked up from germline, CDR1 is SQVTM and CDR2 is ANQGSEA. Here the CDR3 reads CSVEDQGYEQYF.

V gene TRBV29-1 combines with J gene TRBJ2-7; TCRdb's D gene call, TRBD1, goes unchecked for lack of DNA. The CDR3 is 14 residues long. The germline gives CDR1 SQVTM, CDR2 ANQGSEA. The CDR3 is CSVEGRAGGNEQYF.

The CDR3 reads CASSPDPGLTYSNQPQHF. The chain has TRBV7-2 and TRBJ1-5; without DNA, the TCRdb call of TRBD1 cannot be checked. This CDR3 spans 18 amino acids. Germline lookup yields CDR1 SGHTA and CDR2 FQGNSA.

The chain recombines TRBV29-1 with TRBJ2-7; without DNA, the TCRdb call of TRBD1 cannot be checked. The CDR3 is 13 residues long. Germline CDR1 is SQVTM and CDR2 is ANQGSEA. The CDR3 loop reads CSAIPDTAYEQYF.

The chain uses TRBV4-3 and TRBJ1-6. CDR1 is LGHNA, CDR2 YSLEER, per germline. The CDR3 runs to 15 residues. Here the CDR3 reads CASSQVDLSGSPLHF.

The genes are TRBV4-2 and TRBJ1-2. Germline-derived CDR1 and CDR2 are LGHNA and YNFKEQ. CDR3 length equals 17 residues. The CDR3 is CASSQDPPGGVSYGYTF.

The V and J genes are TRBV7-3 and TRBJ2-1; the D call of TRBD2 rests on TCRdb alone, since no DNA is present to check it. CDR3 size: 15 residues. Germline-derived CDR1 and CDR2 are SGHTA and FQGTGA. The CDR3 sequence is CASSFLAGTLDEQFF.

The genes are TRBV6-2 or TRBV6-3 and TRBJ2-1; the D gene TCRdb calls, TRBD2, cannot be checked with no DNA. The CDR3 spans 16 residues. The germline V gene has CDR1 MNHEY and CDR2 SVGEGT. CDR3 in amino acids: CACRPGFAGVEDEQFF.

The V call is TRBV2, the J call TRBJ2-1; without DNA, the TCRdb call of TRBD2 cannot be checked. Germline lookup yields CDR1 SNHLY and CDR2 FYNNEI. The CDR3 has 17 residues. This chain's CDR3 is CASSSWTSGRGENEQFF.

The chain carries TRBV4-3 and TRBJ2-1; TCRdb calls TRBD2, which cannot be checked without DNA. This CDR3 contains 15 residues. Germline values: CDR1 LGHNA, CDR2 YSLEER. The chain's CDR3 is CASSQDRTEADEQFF.

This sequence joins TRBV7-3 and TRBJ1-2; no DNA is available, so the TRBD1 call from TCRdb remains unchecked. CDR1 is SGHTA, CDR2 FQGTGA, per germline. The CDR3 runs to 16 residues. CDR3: CASSLEDRGRRYGYTF.